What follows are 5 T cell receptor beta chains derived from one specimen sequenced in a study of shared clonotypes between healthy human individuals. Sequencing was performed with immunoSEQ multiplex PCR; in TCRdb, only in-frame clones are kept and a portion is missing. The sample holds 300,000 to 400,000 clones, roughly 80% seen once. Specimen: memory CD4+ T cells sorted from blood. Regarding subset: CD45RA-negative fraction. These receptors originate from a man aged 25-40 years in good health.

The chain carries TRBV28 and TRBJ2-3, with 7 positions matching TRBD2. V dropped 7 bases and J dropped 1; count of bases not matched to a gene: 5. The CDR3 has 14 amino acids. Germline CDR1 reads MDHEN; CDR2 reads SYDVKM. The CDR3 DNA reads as TGTGCCAGCATCCCGGGGGGTGGCACAGATACGCAGTATTTT. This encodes CASIPGGGTDTQYF.

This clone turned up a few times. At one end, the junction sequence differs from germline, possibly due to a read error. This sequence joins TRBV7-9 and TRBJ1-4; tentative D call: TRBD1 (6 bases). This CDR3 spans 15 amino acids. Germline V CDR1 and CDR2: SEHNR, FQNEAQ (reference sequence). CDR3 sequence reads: CASRLGGGKNEKLFF. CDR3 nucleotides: TGTGCCAGCAGATTAGGGGGAGGGAAGAATGAAAAACTGTTTTTT.

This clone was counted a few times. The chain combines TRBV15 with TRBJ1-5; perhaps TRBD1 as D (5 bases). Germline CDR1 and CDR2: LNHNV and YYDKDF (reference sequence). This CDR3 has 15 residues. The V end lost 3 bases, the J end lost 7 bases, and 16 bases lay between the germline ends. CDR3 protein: CATSRGEQGGQPQHF. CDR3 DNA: TGTGCCACCAGCAGGGGAGAGCAGGGAGGGCAGCCCCAGCATTTT.

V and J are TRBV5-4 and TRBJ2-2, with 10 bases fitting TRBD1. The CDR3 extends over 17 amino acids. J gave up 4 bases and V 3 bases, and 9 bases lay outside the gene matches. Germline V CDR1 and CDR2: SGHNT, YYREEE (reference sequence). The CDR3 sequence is CASSSAGTGVSTGELFF. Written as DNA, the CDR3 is TGTGCCAGCAGCTCCGCCGGGACAGGGGTTAGCACCGGGGAGCTGTTTTTT.

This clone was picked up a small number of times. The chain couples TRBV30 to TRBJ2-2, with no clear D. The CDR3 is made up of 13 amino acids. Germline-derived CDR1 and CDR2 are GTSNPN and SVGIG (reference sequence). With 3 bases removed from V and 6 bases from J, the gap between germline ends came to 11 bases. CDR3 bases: TGTGCCTGGAGAGCGATGGCGGCCGGGGAGCTGTTTTTT. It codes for CAWRAMAAGELFF.